One sample yielded the 5 T cell receptor beta chains listed below, sequenced in a study of cytomegalovirus exposure and HLA in healthy donors. The PCR contained 60 Vbeta and 13 Jbeta primers. Here immunoSEQ multiplex PCR was the method, and the copy in TCRdb shows in-frame clones only, minus some. The sample records 200,000 to 250,000 clones, less than 85% being singletons. The material sequenced was PBMCs. Receptors originate from a man aged 18 to 29 in good health and CMV-seronegative.

This sequence joins TRBV10-3 and TRBJ2-7, with 9 bases identical to TRBD2. CDR3 length equals 13 residues. V lost 4 bases to trimming and J lost 6 bases; unmatched junction nucleotides: 4. Germline V gene sequence: CDR1 ENHRY, CDR2 SYGVKD. CDR3 coding DNA: TGTGCCATCAGTGGCGGGGGGGGGAGCGAGCAGTACTTC. Residues: CAISGGGGSEQYF.

This chain uses TRBV7-9 with TRBJ2-6; TRBD1 matches 10 bases. Germline assignment: CDR1 SEHNR and CDR2 FQNEAQ (reference sequence). The V gene end was trimmed by 5 bases and the J gene end by 0 bases; junction bases not matched to a gene: 7. The CDR3 is 18 residues long. The CDR3 here is CASSPRDRGVSGANVLTF. Written as DNA, the CDR3 is TGTGCCAGCAGCCCGCGGGACAGGGGAGTCTCTGGGGCCAACGTCCTGACTTTC.

The chain combines TRBV19 with TRBJ1-1, with TRBD1 identical over 7 bases. This CDR3 contains 14 residues. Germline trimming cut 4 bases from V and 4 bases from J; bases unmatched to any gene: 6. CDR1 is LNHDA, CDR2 SQIVND, per germline (reference sequence). The CDR3 nucleotides are TGTGCCAGTAGTACTAGGGGGCTTGGCACTGAAGCTTTCTTT. Translated: CASSTRGLGTEAFF.

This clone was observed a handful of times. V usage is TRBV18 and J usage is TRBJ2-5; no clear D gene. The germline V gene encodes CDR1 KGHSH and CDR2 LQKENI. V lost 6 bases, J lost 2 bases, and 10 bases lay in between. The CDR3 covers 13 residues. CDR3 protein: CASSPRLQETQYF. The CDR3 DNA reads as TGTGCCAGCTCGCCTCGACTTCAAGAGACCCAGTACTTC. Based on the CDR3 plus reference TRBV18 and TRBJ2-5, the full variable domain is NAGVMQNPRHLVRRRGQEARLRCSPMKGHSHVYWYRQLPEEGLKFMVYLQKENIIDESGMPKERFSAEFPKEGPSILRIQQVVRGDSAAYFCASSPRLQETQYFGPGTRLLVL.

CDR3 in amino acids: CASSPVTGVLIYEQYF. Here the CDR3 DNA reads TGTGCCAGCTCACCCGTGACAGGGGTGCTTATCTACGAGCAGTACTTC. The gene calls are TRBV18 and TRBJ2-7; 8 bases align to TRBD1. Trimming removed 3 bases from V and 3 bases from J; junction bases left unmatched: 10. Germline-derived CDR1 and CDR2 are KGHSH and LQKENI. This CDR3 has 16 residues.